This T cell receptor (beta chain) derives from a study of T cell responses to AZD1222 COVID-19 vaccine. As for the study in general: It was second doses at about 4 or about 12 weeks that were pooled.

The method was immunoSEQ multiplex PCR; TCRdb's version includes in-frame clones alone and lacks a portion of them. The table shows approximately 160,000 clones, with 90% to 95% occurring only once. Overall study findings and caveats: Samples come after the peak T cell response, not at day 14. The donor group comprised mostly white British people and more females; the analysis possibly underestimated clonal diversity.

V was cut by 0 bases and J by 7 bases, with 12 bases left in between. The length of the CDR3 is 14 residues. Germline assignment: CDR1 GTSNPN and CDR2 SVGIG (reference sequence). This clone appeared a single time. Its matching antigen is unknown. This TCR derives from an adult in good health. The rearrangement joins TRBV30 to TRBJ1-4, with D possibly being TRBD1 (5 bases). The sequences come from peripheral blood, collected on day 0 of AZD1222 vaccination. DNA of the CDR3: TGTGCCTGGAGTGTACCCGGGGGTTCTGAAAAACTGTTTTTT. Protein product: CAWSVPGGSEKLFF.